This is a list of T cell receptor beta chains from one sample in a study of cytomegalovirus exposure and HLA in healthy donors. Sequencing was performed with immunoSEQ multiplex PCR; in TCRdb, only in-frame clones are kept and a portion is missing. The repertoire holds some 87,000 clones, with roughly 79% as singletons. Input material: PBMCs. Source of these receptors: a woman between 40 and 50 years old in good health and CMV-seropositive. Both conserved end residues are part of each CDR3. Each record gives: CDR3 length, D gene, J gene, clone size, V gene, CDR3 protein, CDR3 DNA. The D gene is left open where the match is weak. The size field is filled for only some rows; it gives once, few, many or a size class.

13,-,TRBJ2-7,-,TRBV28,CATRDIMPYEQYF,TGTGCCACCCGGGACATTATGCCCTACGAGCAGTACTTC
15,-,TRBJ2-2,-,TRBV7-9,CASSLAGGTPGELFF,TGTGCCAGCAGCTTAGCGGGAGGCACGCCCGGGGAGCTGTTTTTT
11,-,TRBJ2-7,-,TRBV2,CASSQGYEQYF,TGTGCCAGCAGTCAGGGATACGAGCAGTACTTC
12,-,TRBJ2-5,-,TRBV5-1,CASRSDQETQYF,TGCGCCAGCAGGTCGGACCAAGAGACCCAGTACTTC
15,TRBD2,TRBJ2-7,once,TRBV2,CASRGTSGRAYEQYF,TGTGCCAGCAGAGGGACTAGCGGGAGGGCCTACGAGCAGTACTTC
14,TRBD2,TRBJ2-1,-,TRBV2,CATRSGGANNEQFF,TGTGCCACCAGGAGCGGGGGGGCGAACAATGAGCAGTTCTTC
14,TRBD1,TRBJ2-2,-,TRBV9,CASRVGQGAGELFF,TGTGCCAGCAGAGTTGGACAGGGCGCCGGGGAGCTGTTTTTT
13,-,TRBJ2-5,-,TRBV30,CAWKRPGGETQYF,TGTGCCTGGAAACGCCCGGGGGGCGAGACCCAGTACTTC
15,-,TRBJ1-3,-,TRBV28,CASNRNRVNGNTIYF,TGTGCCAGCAATCGAAACAGGGTCAACGGAAACACCATATATTTT
14,-,TRBJ2-5,-,TRBV9,CASSPGAVQETQYF,TGTGCCAGCAGCCCCGGCGCGGTCCAAGAGACCCAGTACTTC
13,-,TRBJ1-2,-,TRBV9,CASSVVIDYGYTF,TGTGCCAGCAGCGTAGTTATCGACTATGGCTACACCTTC
13,TRBD1,TRBJ2-7,-,TRBV5-6,CASSYDRVYEQYF,TGTGCCAGCAGCTATGACAGGGTCTACGAGCAGTACTTC
13,-,TRBJ2-3,-,TRBV27,CASGRGGADTQYF,TGTGCCAGCGGCCGGGGTGGGGCAGATACGCAGTATTTT
18,-,TRBJ1-5,-,TRBV4-2,CASSQDRWGANRNQPQHF,TGTGCCAGCAGCCAAGATCGGTGGGGAGCAAACCGCAATCAGCCCCAGCATTTT
16,TRBD1,TRBJ1-2,-,TRBV5-4,CASSLRGQGAGYGYTF,TGTGCCAGCAGCTTGAGGGGACAGGGGGCCGGCTATGGCTACACCTTC
14,-,TRBJ1-1,-,TRBV5-1,CASSLAAMNTEAFF,TGCGCCAGCAGCCTCGCAGCGATGAACACTGAAGCTTTCTTT
14,TRBD1,TRBJ2-1,-,TRBV13,CASSSGTGHNEQFF,TGTGCCAGCAGCTCCGGGACAGGGCACAATGAGCAGTTCTTC
15,-,TRBJ2-2,-,TRBV4-1,CASSKWTRDTGELFF,TGCGCCAGCAGTAAGTGGACGAGGGACACCGGGGAGCTGTTTTTT
13,TRBD1,TRBJ1-4,-,TRBV2,CASNRDRDEKLFF,TGTGCCAGCAACCGGGACAGGGACGAAAAACTGTTTTTT
11,-,TRBJ2-1,-,TRBV29-1,CSVGSYNEQFF,TGCAGCGTTGGGAGTTACAATGAGCAGTTCTTC
15,TRBD1,TRBJ1-5,-,TRBV6-5,CASSRQGTSNQPQHF,TGTGCCAGCAGTCGACAGGGGACCTCCAATCAGCCCCAGCATTTT
14,TRBD1,TRBJ1-1,-,TRBV6-5,CASSHRTGSTEAFF,TGTGCCAGCAGCCACCGGACAGGGAGCACTGAAGCTTTCTTT
15,-,TRBJ2-5,once,TRBV5-1,CASGSGSGVGETQYF,TGCGCCAGCGGGTCCGGGTCGGGGGTCGGAGAGACCCAGTACTTC
15,-,TRBJ1-5,-,TRBV28,CASSITGISNQPQHF,TGTGCCAGCAGTATAACGGGAATAAGCAATCAGCCCCAGCATTTT
14,-,TRBJ1-5,-,TRBV6-1,CASSETGRGQPQHF,TGTGCCAGCAGTGAAACAGGGAGAGGTCAGCCCCAGCATTTT
15,-,TRBJ2-5,-,TRBV9,CASSPGQIVQETQYF,TGTGCCAGCAGTCCCGGACAGATCGTCCAAGAGACCCAGTACTTC
15,-,TRBJ1-2,few,TRBV27,CASRRRTDSVMGYTF,TGTGCCAGCAGACGAAGGACGGACAGCGTAATGGGCTACACCTTC
19,TRBD1,TRBJ1-2,-,TRBV5-4,CASSLAGRQGASLNYGYTF,TGTGCCAGCAGCTTGGCTGGGCGTCAGGGGGCTTCACTGAACTATGGCTACACCTTC
14,-,TRBJ2-7,once,TRBV28,CASSFGSLVYEQYF,TGTGCCAGCAGTTTTGGCAGTCTAGTTTACGAGCAGTACTTC
16,-,TRBJ1-5,-,TRBV28,CASSLSQGQGGQPQHF,TGTGCCAGCAGTTTATCCCAGGGCCAGGGTGGTCAGCCCCAGCATTTT
16,-,TRBJ1-5,-,TRBV30,CAWSSPHRDSNQPQHF,TGTGCCTGGAGTTCCCCCCACAGAGATAGCAATCAGCCCCAGCATTTT
15,TRBD2,TRBJ2-1,once,TRBV15,CATSSAGASYNEQFF,TGTGCCACCAGCAGCGCGGGAGCCTCCTACAATGAGCAGTTCTTC
15,TRBD2,TRBJ2-1,-,TRBV10-3,CAIRPTGGAYNEQFF,TGTGCCATCAGACCGACGGGGGGGGCCTACAATGAGCAGTTCTTC
13,-,TRBJ2-7,-,TRBV7-9,CASSWTGIHEQYF,TGTGCCAGCAGCTGGACGGGGATCCACGAGCAGTACTTC
13,TRBD2,TRBJ2-1,-,TRBV30,CAWNSGSYNEQFF,TGTGCCTGGAATAGCGGGAGTTACAATGAGCAGTTCTTC
15,TRBD1,TRBJ1-2,-,TRBV30,CAWSVGTGGIYGYTF,TGTGCCTGGAGTGTTGGGACAGGGGGCATCTATGGCTACACCTTC
16,-,TRBJ1-3,-,TRBV6-5,CASSYSTTSPGNTIYF,TGTGCCAGCAGTTACTCTACAACCTCACCGGGAAACACCATATATTTT
16,-,TRBJ2-7,-,TRBV5-6,CASSARGQRLTYEQYF,TGTGCCAGCAGCGCCCGCGGGCAGAGACTAACTTACGAGCAGTACTTC
15,-,TRBJ1-5,-,TRBV19,CASSSTGYSRQPQHF,TGTGCCAGTAGTTCAACGGGATATTCACGTCAGCCCCAGCATTTT
18,TRBD1,TRBJ2-5,-,TRBV5-1,CASSQGTGGRRSQETQYF,TGCGCCAGCAGCCAGGGGACAGGGGGTAGGCGCTCCCAAGAGACCCAGTACTTC
15,TRBD2,TRBJ2-5,once,TRBV30,CAWSVTSGPGGTQYF,TGTGCCTGGAGTGTGACTAGCGGGCCTGGGGGGACCCAGTACTTC
16,TRBD1,TRBJ2-6,few,TRBV29-1,CSVRDSGGSGANVLTF,TGCAGCGTAAGGGACAGCGGCGGCTCTGGGGCCAACGTCCTGACTTTC
14,TRBD1,TRBJ1-1,-,TRBV9,CASSRDRVDTEAFF,TGTGCCAGCAGCCGGGACAGGGTGGACACTGAAGCTTTCTTT
17,TRBD2,TRBJ2-7,-,TRBV16,CASSQFLPGGSSYEQYF,TGTGCCAGCAGCCAATTCCTCCCGGGAGGGTCTAGCTACGAGCAGTACTTC
14,-,TRBJ1-2,-,TRBV13,CASSLSYRMNYYTF,TGTGCCAGCAGCTTATCATACAGGATGAACTACTACACCTTC
13,TRBD1,TRBJ2-7,-,TRBV28,CASSDRDPYEQYF,TGTGCCAGCAGCGACAGGGACCCCTACGAGCAGTACTTC
15,TRBD1,TRBJ2-5,few,TRBV5-1,CASSPDRGNSETQYF,TGCGCCAGCAGCCCGGACAGGGGTAATTCGGAGACCCAGTACTTC
12,-,TRBJ2-5,-,TRBV30,CAWSRSGETQYF,TGTGCCTGGAGTCGGAGCGGGGAGACCCAGTACTTC
17,TRBD2,TRBJ2-1,-,TRBV4-1,CASSQDPGGGSLPEQFF,TGCGCCAGCAGCCAAGACCCCGGGGGAGGGTCCCTACCCGAGCAGTTCTTC
14,-,TRBJ2-5,-,TRBV6-1,CASTRDLGLETQYF,TGTGCCAGCACGAGGGACTTGGGACTAGAGACCCAGTACTTC
14,-,TRBJ2-7,-,TRBV13,CASSDSGGSYEQYF,TGTGCCAGCAGCGATAGCGGAGGAAGCTACGAGCAGTACTTC
18,-,TRBJ2-1,-,TRBV7-7,CASSLGGMSGTRGDEQFF,TGTGCCAGCAGCTTAGGGGGAATGTCCGGGACACGGGGTGATGAGCAGTTCTTC
15,-,TRBJ1-1,once,TRBV10-3,CAISVKGIVGTEAFF,TGTGCCATCAGTGTTAAGGGGATTGTCGGCACTGAAGCTTTCTTT
13,-,TRBJ2-3,-,TRBV30,CAWSLTSTDTQYF,TGTGCCTGGAGTCTCACTAGCACAGATACGCAGTATTTT
16,TRBD2,TRBJ2-3,-,TRBV27,CASSLSPSGRPDTQYF,TGTGCCAGCAGTTTATCGCCTAGCGGGAGACCAGATACGCAGTATTTT